This T cell receptor beta chain emerged from a study of blood T cell repertoires in COVID-19. Per the study methods: Using reference gene primer amplification, nucleated cell counts were estimated. The assay was immunoSEQ multiplex PCR, and TCRdb's table has in-frame clones only and misses some. D and trimming were read from the DNA, whereas the V and J calls and clone size are those reported in that table. The data contain over 100,000 clones, roughly 90% of them seen just once; the ten biggest clones take up about 4.5%. Per germline, CDR1 LGHDT and CDR2 YNNKEL (reference sequence). V was clipped by 1 base and J by 9 bases, with 16 bases between them. CDR3 length: 16 residues.

This chain uses TRBV3-1 (or the pseudogene TRBV3-2) with TRBJ1-6; D is perhaps TRBD1 (6 bases). Sequencing used peripheral blood. This clonotype originated in a man in his fifties or sixties with COVID-19, enrolled during active disease. CDR3 amino acids: CASSQAFGQGISPLHF. In DNA form, the CDR3 reads TGTGCCAGCAGCCAAGCTTTTGGGCAGGGGATTTCACCCCTCCACTTT.